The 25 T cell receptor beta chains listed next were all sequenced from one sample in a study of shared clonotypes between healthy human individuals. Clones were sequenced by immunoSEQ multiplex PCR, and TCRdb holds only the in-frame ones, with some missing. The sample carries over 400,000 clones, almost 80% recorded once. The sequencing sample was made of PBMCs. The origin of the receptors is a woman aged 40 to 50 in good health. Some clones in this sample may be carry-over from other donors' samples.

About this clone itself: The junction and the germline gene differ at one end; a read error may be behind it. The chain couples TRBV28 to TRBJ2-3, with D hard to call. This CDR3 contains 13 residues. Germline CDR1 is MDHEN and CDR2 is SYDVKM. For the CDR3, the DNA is TGCAAGATCCGGAAGCTGAGCACAGATACGCAGTATTTT. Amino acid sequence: CKIRKLSTDTQYF.

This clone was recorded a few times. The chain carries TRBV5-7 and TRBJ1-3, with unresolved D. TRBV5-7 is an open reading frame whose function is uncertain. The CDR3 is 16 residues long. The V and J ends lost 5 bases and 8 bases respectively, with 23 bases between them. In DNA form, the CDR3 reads TGTGCCAGCAGTTTCCGACCGGGCCCGTTTGGGGACACCATATATTTT. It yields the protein CASSFRPGPFGDTIYF.

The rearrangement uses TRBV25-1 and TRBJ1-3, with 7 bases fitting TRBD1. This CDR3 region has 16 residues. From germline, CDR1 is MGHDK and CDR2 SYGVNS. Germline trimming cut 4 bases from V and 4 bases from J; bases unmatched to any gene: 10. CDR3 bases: TGTGCCAGCAGTGGGGTAAACAGGGGATTAGGAAACACCATATATTTT. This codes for CASSGVNRGLGNTIYF.

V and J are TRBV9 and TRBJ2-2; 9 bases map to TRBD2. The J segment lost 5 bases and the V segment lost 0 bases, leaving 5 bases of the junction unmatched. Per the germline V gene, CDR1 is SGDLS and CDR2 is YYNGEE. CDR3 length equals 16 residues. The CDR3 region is CASSVGSSGITGELFF. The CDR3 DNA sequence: TGTGCCAGCAGCGTAGGTTCTAGCGGGATTACCGGGGAGCTGTTTTTT.

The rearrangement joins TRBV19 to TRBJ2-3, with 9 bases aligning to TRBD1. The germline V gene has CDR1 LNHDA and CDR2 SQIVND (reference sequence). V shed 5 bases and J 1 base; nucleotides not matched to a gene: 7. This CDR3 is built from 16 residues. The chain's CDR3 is CASSAPWTGGTDTQYF. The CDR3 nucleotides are TGTGCCAGTAGTGCCCCCTGGACAGGGGGCACAGATACGCAGTATTTT.

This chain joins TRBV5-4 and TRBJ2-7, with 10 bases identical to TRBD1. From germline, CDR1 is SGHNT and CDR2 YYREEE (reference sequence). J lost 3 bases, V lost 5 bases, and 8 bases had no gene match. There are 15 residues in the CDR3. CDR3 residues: CASREDRGISYEQYF. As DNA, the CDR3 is TGTGCCAGCAGAGAGGACAGGGGGATTAGCTACGAGCAGTACTTC.

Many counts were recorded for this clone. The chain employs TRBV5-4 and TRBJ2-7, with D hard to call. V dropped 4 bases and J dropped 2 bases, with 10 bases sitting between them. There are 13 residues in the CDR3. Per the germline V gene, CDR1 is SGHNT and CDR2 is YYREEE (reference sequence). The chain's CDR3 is CASSPYQTYEQYF. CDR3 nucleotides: TGTGCCAGCAGCCCTTACCAAACCTACGAGCAGTACTTC. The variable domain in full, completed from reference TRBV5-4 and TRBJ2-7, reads ETGVTQSPTHLIKTRGQQVTLRCSSQSGHNTVSWYQQALGQGPQFIFQYYREEENGRGNFPPRFSGLQFPNYSSELNVNALELDDSALYLCASSPYQTYEQYFGPGTRLTVT.

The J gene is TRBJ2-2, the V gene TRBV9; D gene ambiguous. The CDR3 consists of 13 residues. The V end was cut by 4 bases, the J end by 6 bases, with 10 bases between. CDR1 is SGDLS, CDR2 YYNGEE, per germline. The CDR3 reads CASSPSGAGELFF. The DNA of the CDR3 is TGTGCCAGCAGCCCCTCCGGTGCCGGGGAGCTGTTTTTT.

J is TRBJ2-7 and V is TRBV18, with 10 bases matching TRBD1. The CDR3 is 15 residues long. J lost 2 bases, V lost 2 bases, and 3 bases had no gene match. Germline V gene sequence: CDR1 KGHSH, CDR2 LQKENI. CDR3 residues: CASSPGTGDTYEQYF. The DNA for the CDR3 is TGTGCCAGCTCACCAGGGACAGGGGATACCTACGAGCAGTACTTC. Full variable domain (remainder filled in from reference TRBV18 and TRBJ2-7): NAGVMQNPRHLVRRRGQEARLRCSPMKGHSHVYWYRQLPEEGLKFMVYLQKENIIDESGMPKERFSAEFPKEGPSILRIQQVVRGDSAAYFCASSPGTGDTYEQYFGPGTRLTVT.

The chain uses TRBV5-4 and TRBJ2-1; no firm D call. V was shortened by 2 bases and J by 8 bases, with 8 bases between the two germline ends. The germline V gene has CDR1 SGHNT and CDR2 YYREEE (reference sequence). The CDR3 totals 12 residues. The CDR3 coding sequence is TGTGCCAGCAGCTTTACGATAGATGAGCAGTTCTTC. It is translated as CASSFTIDEQFF.

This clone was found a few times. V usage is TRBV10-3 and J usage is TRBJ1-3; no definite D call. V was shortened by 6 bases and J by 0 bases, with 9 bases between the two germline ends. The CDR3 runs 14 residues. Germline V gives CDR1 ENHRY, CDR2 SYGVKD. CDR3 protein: CAIRPDYSGNTIYF. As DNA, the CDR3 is TGTGCCATCAGGCCGGATTACTCTGGAAACACCATATATTTT.

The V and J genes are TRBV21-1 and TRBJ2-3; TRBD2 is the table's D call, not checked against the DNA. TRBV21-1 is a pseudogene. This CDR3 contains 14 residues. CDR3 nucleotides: TGTGCCAGCAGCAAAGAGAGAACCACAGATACGCAGTATTTT. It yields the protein CASSKERTTDTQYF.

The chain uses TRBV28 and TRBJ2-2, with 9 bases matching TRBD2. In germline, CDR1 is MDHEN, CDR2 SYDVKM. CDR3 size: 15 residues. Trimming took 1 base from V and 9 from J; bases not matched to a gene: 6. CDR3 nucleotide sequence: TGTGCCAGCAGTTTATATGCTAGCGGGACTCGGGAGCTGTTTTTT. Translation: CASSLYASGTRELFF.

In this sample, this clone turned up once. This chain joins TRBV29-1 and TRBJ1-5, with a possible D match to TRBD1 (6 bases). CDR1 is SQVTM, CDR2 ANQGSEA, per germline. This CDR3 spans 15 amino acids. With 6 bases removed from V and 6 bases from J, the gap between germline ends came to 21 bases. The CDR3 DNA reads TGCAGCGTCGCAAGCCACCAGGGGATGGGTCAGCCCCAGCATTTT. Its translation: CSVASHQGMGQPQHF.

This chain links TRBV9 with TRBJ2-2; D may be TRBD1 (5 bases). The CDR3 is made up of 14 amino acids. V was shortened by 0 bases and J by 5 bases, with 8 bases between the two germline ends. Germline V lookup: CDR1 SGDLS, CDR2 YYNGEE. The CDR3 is CASSVATGTGELFF. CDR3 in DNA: TGTGCCAGCAGCGTAGCTACAGGAACCGGGGAGCTGTTTTTT.

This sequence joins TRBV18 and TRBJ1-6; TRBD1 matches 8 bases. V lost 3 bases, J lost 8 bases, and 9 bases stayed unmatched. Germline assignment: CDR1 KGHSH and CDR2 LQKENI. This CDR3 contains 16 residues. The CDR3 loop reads CASSPGTGDRDSPLHF. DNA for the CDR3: TGTGCCAGCTCACCGGGGACAGGTGATAGGGATTCACCCCTCCACTTT. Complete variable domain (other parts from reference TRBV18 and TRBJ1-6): NAGVMQNPRHLVRRRGQEARLRCSPMKGHSHVYWYRQLPEEGLKFMVYLQKENIIDESGMPKERFSAEFPKEGPSILRIQQVVRGDSAAYFCASSPGTGDRDSPLHFGNGTRLTVT.

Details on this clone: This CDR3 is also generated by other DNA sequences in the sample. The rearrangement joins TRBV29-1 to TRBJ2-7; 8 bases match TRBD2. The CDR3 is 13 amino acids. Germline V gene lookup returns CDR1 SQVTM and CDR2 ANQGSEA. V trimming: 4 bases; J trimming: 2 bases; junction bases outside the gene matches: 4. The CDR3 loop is CSVGTSGTYEQYF. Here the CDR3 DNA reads TGCAGCGTTGGAACTAGCGGAACCTACGAGCAGTACTTC.

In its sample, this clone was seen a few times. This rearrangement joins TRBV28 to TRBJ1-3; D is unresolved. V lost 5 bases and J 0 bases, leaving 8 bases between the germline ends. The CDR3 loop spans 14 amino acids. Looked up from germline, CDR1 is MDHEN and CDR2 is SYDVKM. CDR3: CASSPTRSGNTIYF. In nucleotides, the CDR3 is TGTGCCAGCAGTCCTACGCGCTCTGGAAACACCATATATTTT.

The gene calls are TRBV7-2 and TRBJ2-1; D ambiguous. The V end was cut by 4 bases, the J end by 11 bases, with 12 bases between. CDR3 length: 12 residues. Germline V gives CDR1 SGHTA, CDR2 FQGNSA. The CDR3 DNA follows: TGTGCCAGCAGCTACGACGGGTTTAAGCAGTTCTTC. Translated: CASSYDGFKQFF.

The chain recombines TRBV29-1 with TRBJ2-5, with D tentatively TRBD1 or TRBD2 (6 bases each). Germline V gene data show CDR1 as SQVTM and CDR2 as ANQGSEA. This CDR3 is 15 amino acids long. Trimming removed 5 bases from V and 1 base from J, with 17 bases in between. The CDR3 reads CSVRGATNRQETQYF. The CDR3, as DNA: TGCAGCGTTAGGGGGGCGACTAATCGCCAAGAGACCCAGTACTTC. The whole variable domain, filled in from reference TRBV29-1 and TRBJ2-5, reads SAVISQKPSRDICQRGTSLTIQCQVDSQVTMMFWYRQQPGQSLTLIATANQGSEATYESGFVIDKFPISRPNLTFSTLTVSNMSPEDSSIYLCSVRGATNRQETQYFGPGTRLLVL.

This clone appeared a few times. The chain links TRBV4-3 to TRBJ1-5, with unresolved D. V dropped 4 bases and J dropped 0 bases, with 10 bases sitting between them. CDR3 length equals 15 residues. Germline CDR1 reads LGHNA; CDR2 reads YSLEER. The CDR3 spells CASSRGRYSNQPQHF. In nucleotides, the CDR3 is TGCGCCAGCAGCCGAGGACGGTATAGCAATCAGCCCCAGCATTTT.

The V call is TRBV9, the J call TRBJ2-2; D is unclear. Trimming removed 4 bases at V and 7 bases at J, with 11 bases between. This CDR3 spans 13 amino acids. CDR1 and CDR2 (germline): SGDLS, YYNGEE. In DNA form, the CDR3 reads TGTGCCAGCAGCCCCCCCCTCGTCGGGGAGCTGTTTTTT. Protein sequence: CASSPPLVGELFF.

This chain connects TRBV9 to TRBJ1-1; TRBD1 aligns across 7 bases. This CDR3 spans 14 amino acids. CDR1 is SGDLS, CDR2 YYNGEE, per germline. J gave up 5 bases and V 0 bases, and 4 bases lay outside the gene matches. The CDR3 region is CASSVEPGGTEAFF. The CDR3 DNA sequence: TGTGCCAGCAGCGTAGAACCAGGGGGAACTGAAGCTTTCTTT.

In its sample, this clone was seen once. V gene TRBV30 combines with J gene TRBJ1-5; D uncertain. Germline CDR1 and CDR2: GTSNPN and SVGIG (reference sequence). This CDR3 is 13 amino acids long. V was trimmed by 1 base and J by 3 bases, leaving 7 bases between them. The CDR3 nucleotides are TGTGCCTGGAGTGGATCCCACAATCAGCCCCAGCATTTT. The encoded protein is CAWSGSHNQPQHF.

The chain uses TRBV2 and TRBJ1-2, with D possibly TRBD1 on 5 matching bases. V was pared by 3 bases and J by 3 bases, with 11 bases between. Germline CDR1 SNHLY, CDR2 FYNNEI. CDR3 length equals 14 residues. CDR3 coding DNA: TGTGCCAGCAGTGATGTGGGGACGGACTATGGCTACACCTTC. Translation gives CASSDVGTDYGYTF.